This record concerns one T cell receptor (beta chain) sequence. The target antigen is unknown. Trimming stripped 4 bases from V and 3 bases from J, with 9 bases between. In germline, CDR1 is MGHDK, CDR2 SYGVNS. CDR3 size: 14 residues. At the survey level, the v3.0 immunoSEQ assay was run. The protocol was immunoSEQ multiplex PCR, while the TCRdb copy is restricted to in-frame clones and leaves out a portion. In the table there are tens of thousands of clones, approximately 83% of which are singletons. This entry comes from a study of long-term antiretroviral therapy in people with HIV. In the study overall: The immediate-ART recommendation dates to 2015, and the earliest samples predate it by about a decade.

Study-level findings and limits: It was not possible to obtain data on ART adherence, viral resistance or therapy changes.

The clonotype comes from a man in his thirties or forties with HIV. Material: unsorted PBMCs, obtained 0.7 years before starting antiretroviral therapy. V usage is TRBV25-1 and J usage is TRBJ1-4, with D possibly matching TRBD1 (6 bases). CDR3 nucleotide sequence: TGTGCCAGCAGTGTGGGGGCGGCTAATGAAAAACTGTTTTTT. Residues: CASSVGAANEKLFF.